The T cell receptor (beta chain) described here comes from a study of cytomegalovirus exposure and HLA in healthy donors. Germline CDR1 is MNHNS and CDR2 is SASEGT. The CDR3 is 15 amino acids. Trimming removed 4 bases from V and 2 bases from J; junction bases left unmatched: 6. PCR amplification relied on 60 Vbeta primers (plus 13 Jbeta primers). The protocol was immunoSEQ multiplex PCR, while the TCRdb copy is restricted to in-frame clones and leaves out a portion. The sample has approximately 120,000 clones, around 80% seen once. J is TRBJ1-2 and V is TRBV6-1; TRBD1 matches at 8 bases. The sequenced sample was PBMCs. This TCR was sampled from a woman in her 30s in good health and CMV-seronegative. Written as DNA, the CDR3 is TGTGCCAGCAGTGCGAACAGGGGGGGAAACTATGGCTACACCTTC. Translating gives CASSANRGGNYGYTF.